The 12 T cell receptor beta chains in this list originate from one sample, sequenced in a study of T cells in localized non-small cell lung cancer. Assay: immunoSEQ multiplex PCR; the TCRdb copy retains only in-frame clones and omits some. The sample yields some 1,800 clones, roughly a quarter seen once. The source was normal lung tissue next to the tumor, collected before any cancer treatment. The receptors come from a male donor aged 60 or over with stage I lung adenocarcinoma.

A note on this clone: Relative to the germline gene, one junction end is altered; a read error may explain this. CDR3 residues: CAISDGYEQYF. CDR3 sequence (DNA): TGTGCCATCAGTGACGGCTACGAGCAGTACTTC. V gene TRBV6-7 combines with J gene TRBJ2-7, with D unclear. TRBV6-7 is labeled an ORF, and its function is uncertain. This CDR3 region has 11 residues.

The CDR3 DNA follows: TGCGCCAGCAGCCCCGAGGACGGACTCAATTCACCCCTCCACTTT. Its protein is CASSPEDGLNSPLHF. The chain is built from TRBV5-1 and TRBJ1-6; D gene unclear. CDR1 and CDR2 (germline): SGHRS, YFSETQ. V was trimmed by 4 bases and J by 7 bases, leaving 15 bases between them. This CDR3 region has 15 residues.

This clone appeared a few times. The chain couples TRBV19 to TRBJ1-1; D perhaps matches TRBD1 (5 bases). CDR1 is LNHDA, CDR2 SQIVND, per germline (reference sequence). Trimming took 5 bases from V and 7 from J, leaving 17 bases between them. The CDR3 covers 14 residues. CDR3 sequence: CASSAGTGLGEAFF. CDR3 DNA sequence: TGTGCCAGTAGTGCGGGGACTGGGTTAGGTGAAGCTTTCTTT.

The table lists this clone with a few counts. The chain uses TRBV6-8 and TRBJ2-7; possible D gene TRBD1, 5 bases. The CDR3 spans 14 residues. The germline V gene encodes CDR1 MNHGY and CDR2 SAAAGT. The V and J ends lost 4 bases and 5 bases respectively, with 15 bases between them. The CDR3 spells CASSLAGPRDEQYF. As DNA, the CDR3 is TGTGCCAGCAGTTTGGCAGGGCCTAGGGACGAGCAGTACTTC.

This clone was detected only a few times. The same CDR3 also results from other DNA sequences found in this sample. In DNA form, the CDR3 reads TGTGCCTGGAGAGGTCAGTCCAATAATTCACCCCTCCACTTT. Translated: CAWRGQSNNSPLHF. The V and J genes are TRBV30 and TRBJ1-6; no definite D call. This CDR3 region has 14 residues. Trimming took off 3 bases at V and 5 bases at J, with 11 bases between the two ends. From germline, CDR1 is GTSNPN and CDR2 SVGIG (reference sequence).

This chain joins TRBV10-2 and TRBJ2-1, with 7 bases matching TRBD1. Looked up from germline, CDR1 is WSHSY and CDR2 is SAAADI. This CDR3 comprises 14 residues. The V gene end was trimmed by 8 bases and the J gene end by 0 bases; junction bases not matched to a gene: 4. DNA for the CDR3: TGCGCCAGCCTAGACAGGGCCTCCTACAATGAGCAGTTCTTC. The encoded protein is CASLDRASYNEQFF.

In its sample, this clone ranks as medium-sized (0.01 to 0.1%). At one of its ends the junction is not consistent with the germline gene, which may arise from a read error. The chain uses TRBV11-3 and TRBJ1-1, with 9 bases matching TRBD1. The CDR3 spans 15 residues. Germline CDR1 is SGHNT and CDR2 is YENEEA. CDR3 loop: CASSAGTGMNTEAFF. For the CDR3, the DNA is TGTGCCAGCAGCGCCGGGACAGGGATGAATACTGAAGCTTTCTTT.

The sample holds a few counts of this clone. The V gene is TRBV11-3, the J gene TRBJ2-7, with 16 bases identical to TRBD2. V was pared by 5 bases and J by 10 bases, with 17 bases of the junction left unmatched. Looked up from germline, CDR1 is SGHNT and CDR2 is YENEEA. This CDR3 contains 18 residues. DNA of the CDR3: TGTGCCAGCAGCCTCATGGGACTAGCGGGGGGGAGTCCTACGAGCCAGTACTTC. Translated, it gives CASSLMGLAGGSPTSQYF.

V is TRBV19 and J is TRBJ1-2; weak D call: TRBD1 (5 bases). The CDR3 consists of 14 residues. Germline CDR1 is LNHDA and CDR2 is SQIVND (reference sequence). V shed 5 bases and J shed 5 bases, with 15 bases lying between them. CDR3 nucleotides: TGTGCCAGTAGTGGGACCGGGGAGCGATATGGCTACACCTTC. This translates into CASSGTGERYGYTF.

This clone has a handful of counts. The rearrangement joins TRBV30 to TRBJ2-1; D uncertain. Trimming left V 2 bases short and J 9 bases short, with 8 bases between. The CDR3 has 11 amino acids. The germline V gene encodes CDR1 GTSNPN and CDR2 SVGIG (reference sequence). CDR3: CAWSFWGEQFF. CDR3 DNA sequence: TGTGCCTGGAGTTTTTGGGGTGAGCAGTTCTTC.

The gene calls are TRBV11-3 and TRBJ1-6; D ambiguous. Germline CDR1 is SGHNT and CDR2 is YENEEA. The CDR3 length is 14 residues. V was trimmed by 5 bases and J by 10 bases, leaving 15 bases between them. The CDR3 spells CASSPREQRSPLHF. The CDR3 coding sequence is TGTGCCAGCAGCCCGCGGGAGCAGAGATCACCCCTCCACTTT.

This clone was found a few times. The genes are TRBV29-1 and TRBJ1-2, with 7 bases fitting TRBD1. Germline V gives CDR1 SQVTM, CDR2 ANQGSEA. Trimming at V came to 4 bases and at J to 2 bases, leaving 7 bases not matched to a gene. CDR3 size: 14 residues. This CDR3 is CSVVETGNNYGYTF. In DNA, the CDR3 is TGCAGCGTTGTAGAGACAGGGAACAACTATGGCTACACCTTC.